The 11 T cell receptor beta chains below all came from one sample that was sequenced in a study of T cells in Graves' hyperthyroidism and ophthalmopathy. RNA transcripts were the template for amplifying TCR beta CDR3 regions. Primed by the HTBI set, a first-round RT-PCR was run on the TCR CDR3. TCRdb re-called the multiplex PCR reads through MiXCR, storing one row per CDR3 protein. The sample consists of under 350,000 distinct CDR3 sequences, over 20% of them appearing once. The sample was blood. The receptor set was obtained from a woman aged 45-65 years with Graves' hyperthyroidism.

This clonotype occurred many times. The CDR3 sequence: CASSLNGAANTEAFF. Here the CDR3 DNA reads TGTGCCAGCAGTTTAAATGGGGCGGCGAACACTGAAGCTTTCTTT. The chain joins TRBV28 to TRBJ1-1; D possibly corresponds to TRBD1 (5 bases). CDR1 and CDR2 from the germline V gene are MDHEN and SYDVKM. V was trimmed by 2 bases and J by 1 base, leaving 11 bases between them. The CDR3 is 15 residues long.

The chain combines TRBV6-2 or TRBV6-3 with TRBJ1-5, with a tentative D call TRBD1 (5 bases). The germline V and J ends were trimmed by 2 bases and 9 bases, with 11 bases remaining between them. This CDR3 contains 13 residues. CDR1 is MNHEY, CDR2 SVGEGT, per germline. This CDR3 reads CASSYTRQRPQHF. The CDR3 nucleotides read TGTGCCAGCAGTTACACGAGACAGAGGCCCCAGCATTTT.

This clonotype came up a few times. The V call is TRBV11-3, the J call TRBJ2-2; D is undetermined. CDR3 length: 13 residues. Germline V lookup: CDR1 SGHNT, CDR2 YENEEA. With 5 bases removed from V and 7 bases from J, the gap between germline ends came to 11 bases. The CDR3 coding sequence is TGTGCCAGCAGCCCCCCTCAGGACGGGGAGCTGTTTTTT. Translating gives CASSPPQDGELFF. Based on the CDR3 plus reference TRBV11-3 and TRBJ2-2, the full variable domain is EAGVVQSPRYKIIEKKQPVAFWCNPISGHNTLYWYLQNLGQGPELLIRYENEEAVDDSQLPKDRFSAERLKGVDSTLKIQPAELGDSAVYLCASSPPQDGELFFGEGSRLTVL.

The J gene is TRBJ2-7, the V gene TRBV7-2; 8 bases fit TRBD1. J lost 2 bases, V lost 5 bases, and 5 bases had no gene match. CDR1 and CDR2 from the germline V gene are SGHTA and FQGNSA. The CDR3 consists of 14 residues. CDR3 amino acids: CASSVGQGPYEQYF. CDR3 DNA: TGTGCCAGCAGCGTCGGACAGGGTCCCTACGAGCAGTACTTC.

This chain links TRBV2 with TRBJ2-2; 8 nucleotides line up with TRBD2. Per germline, CDR1 SNHLY and CDR2 FYNNEI. This CDR3 comprises 16 residues. The trim removed 6 bases at V and 2 bases at J, leaving 8 bases unmatched. CDR3 loop: CASSRTSGSNTGELFF. CDR3 DNA sequence: TGTGCCAGCAGCAGAACTAGCGGTAGTAACACCGGGGAGCTGTTTTTT.

This clonotype was counted a single time. Possible read error: a much larger clone is one base away. The V call is TRBV5-6, the J call TRBJ1-1; possible D gene TRBD1, 6 bases. Between the trimmed V and J ends, which lost 2 bases and 4 bases, there was a span of 12 bases. This CDR3 is 14 amino acids long. CDR1 is SGHDT and CDR2 is YYEEEE in the germline V gene. The DNA for the CDR3 is TGTGCCAGCAGCTTCGGACAGTCGAGCACTGAAGCTTTCTTT. The encoded protein is CASSFGQSSTEAFF.

The rearrangement joins TRBV20-1 to TRBJ1-1; D might be TRBD1 (6 bases). The germline CDR1 and CDR2 sequences are DFQATT and SNEGSKA (reference sequence). The CDR3 covers 15 residues. Trimming pared 1 base from V and 1 base from J, leaving 13 bases between. Here the CDR3 reads CSARVRGAPNTEAFF. CDR3 nucleotide sequence: TGCAGTGCTAGAGTCAGGGGCGCCCCGAACACTGAAGCTTTCTTT.

The rearrangement uses TRBV11-2 and TRBJ2-3; either TRBD1 or TRBD2 may supply D (7 bases each). The CDR3 extends over 14 amino acids. V lost 5 bases and J 4 bases, leaving 13 bases between the germline ends. The V gene's germline CDR1 is SGHAT and CDR2 FQNNGV. DNA of the CDR3: TGTGCCAGCAGCAGGGAGGGGGCCGCAGATACGCAGTATTTT. Its translation is CASSREGAADTQYF. Variable domain in full (rest from reference TRBV11-2 and TRBJ2-3): EAGVAQSPRYKIIEKRQSVAFWCNPISGHATLYWYQQILGQGPKLLIQFQNNGVVDDSQLPKDRFSAERLKGVDSTLKIQPAKLEDSAVYLCASSREGAADTQYFGPGTRLTVL.

The rearrangement joins TRBV19 to TRBJ2-3, with D tentatively TRBD2 (6 bases). The CDR3 spans 15 residues. Germline V gives CDR1 LNHDA, CDR2 SQIVND (reference sequence). The V gene lost 1 base and the J gene lost 3 bases, with 11 bases spanning the gap. CDR3 sequence (DNA): TGTGCCAGTAGTATAGGGAGGGGAGATACAGATACGCAGTATTTT. Its translation is CASSIGRGDTDTQYF.

In its sample, this clonotype was seen many times. The rearrangement uses TRBV30 and TRBJ2-1; D unclear. Germline V gene data show CDR1 as GTSNPN and CDR2 as SVGIG (reference sequence). The CDR3 is 13 residues long. Between the trimmed V and J ends, which lost 2 bases and 6 bases, there was a span of 11 bases. The CDR3 DNA sequence: TGTGCCTGGAGTCCACGCCGCCTCAATGAGCAGTTCTTC. Residues: CAWSPRRLNEQFF.

This clonotype was detected only a few times. V is TRBV19 and J is TRBJ2-1; TRBD2 agrees at 8 bases. This CDR3 contains 19 residues. V was clipped by 3 bases and J by 1 base; unmatched bases: 14. Germline V CDR1 and CDR2: LNHDA, SQIVND (reference sequence). CDR3 sequence: CASSMRVSSGGPSYNEQFF. CDR3 bases: TGTGCCAGTAGTATGAGGGTCTCGTCGGGAGGGCCATCCTACAATGAGCAGTTCTTC.